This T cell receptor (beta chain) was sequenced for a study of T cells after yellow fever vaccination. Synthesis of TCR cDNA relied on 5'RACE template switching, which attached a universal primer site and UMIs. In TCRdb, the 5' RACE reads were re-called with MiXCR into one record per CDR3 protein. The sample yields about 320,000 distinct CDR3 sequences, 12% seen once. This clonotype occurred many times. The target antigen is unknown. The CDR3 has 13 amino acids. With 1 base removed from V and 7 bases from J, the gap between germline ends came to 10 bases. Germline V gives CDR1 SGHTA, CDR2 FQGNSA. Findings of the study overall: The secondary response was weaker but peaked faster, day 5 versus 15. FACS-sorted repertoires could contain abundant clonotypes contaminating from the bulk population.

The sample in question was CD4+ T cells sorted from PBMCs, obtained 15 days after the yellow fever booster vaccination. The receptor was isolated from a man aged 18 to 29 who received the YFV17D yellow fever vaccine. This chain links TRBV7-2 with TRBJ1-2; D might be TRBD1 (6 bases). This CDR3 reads CASSLESGAGYTF. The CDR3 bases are TGTGCCAGCAGCTTAGAATCGGGGGCTGGCTACACCTTC. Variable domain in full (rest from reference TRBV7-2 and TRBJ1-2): GAGVSQSPSNKVTEKGKDVELRCDPISGHTALYWYRQSLGQGLEFLIYFQGNSAPDKSGLPSDRFSAERTGGSVSTLTIQRTQQEDSAVYLCASSLESGAGYTFGSGTRLTVV.